This TCR beta chain was identified in a study of blood T cell repertoires in COVID-19. V was shortened by 0 bases and J by 4 bases, with 13 bases between the two germline ends. Germline CDR1 reads SGHNT; CDR2 reads YYREEE (reference sequence). CDR3 length: 15 residues. The assay was immunoSEQ multiplex PCR, and TCRdb's table has in-frame clones only and misses some. The sample includes around 300,000 clones, around 86% of them seen just once. All enrollees were about 18 to 89 years old and from about two dozen US areas. Recovery meant two consecutive negative NP/OP PCR tests, professional clearance, or resolved symptoms.

This sequence joins TRBV5-4 and TRBJ1-2, with a tentative D call TRBD1 (5 bases). The clonotype originates from a woman younger than 30 who had recovered from COVID-19. The sample was PBMCs or T cells enriched from blood (not recorded which). The chain's CDR3 is CASSLGAGRPYGYTF. The CDR3 coding sequence is TGTGCCAGCAGCTTGGGGGCAGGGCGGCCCTATGGCTACACCTTC. The full variable domain, rest sourced from reference TRBV5-4 and TRBJ1-2, is ETGVTQSPTHLIKTRGQQVTLRCSSQSGHNTVSWYQQALGQGPQFIFQYYREEENGRGNFPPRFSGLQFPNYSSELNVNALELDDSALYLCASSLGAGRPYGYTFGSGTRLTVV.